This record looks at one T cell receptor beta chain sequence and its context. This clonotype was counted at least ten times. No antigen is known for it. Nothing much larger sits one base from this clone, and base qualities are not available. The time point label, as the study defines it: patch test 1, 2 weeks after DPC sensitization. Interpreted using the paper, the treatment or condition label stands for: therapeutic diphenylcyclopropenone sensitization with weekly scalp DPC. Total RNA was extracted from unfractionated whole blood that had been collected in Tempus Blood RNA tubes. At each patch-test visit, blood was drawn before the patch test was applied. Eligible patients were aged 18 to 70, diagnosed with alopecia, deemed suitable for DPC therapy, and excluded if pregnant. This record comes from a study of human T cells and chemical hapten exposure listed by TCRdb under 2021. For context, the study as a whole: For sensitization, 2% DPC in acetone was applied to a roughly 2 cm by roughly 2 cm area of upper inner arm skin. Weekly therapeutic DPC doses were additionally applied to the scalp of patients throughout the roughly 23-week study period. Patch testing was performed on the upper back with Finn chambers containing 0.01% DPC, and the patch tests were scored after 6 days according to International Contact Dermatitis Research Group standards. The patient cohort, mostly female, included alopecia areata with under or over 50% scalp involvement, alopecia totalis and alopecia universalis. Libraries were pooled for sequencing, and variation in per-sample TCR yields was attributed mainly to small differences in library volumes within the pool. In alopecia patients, the study followed how the peripheral blood TCR repertoire changed in vivo over primary and secondary sensitization to diphenylcyclopropenone (DPC), a hapten. Blood was sampled from patients pre-sensitization (week 0) and at 2, 6 and about 24 weeks after DPC sensitization. Blood for TCR sequencing was provided by twenty-nine alopecia patients at one to four time points (pre-sensitization, 2, 6 and 24 weeks). From each blood RNA sample, both TCR alpha and TCR beta chains were sequenced. The investigation overall reported the following: DPC sensitization did not change the number of TCRs with a frequency above 1 in 1000, and there was no evidence of changes in global repertoire structure. Expanded TCRs formed significantly more large CDR3 similarity clusters than pre-sensitization or healthy control sets, consistent with antigen-driven responses. A positive correlation was found between the number of PT1 expanded TCRs and patch test score, with significance reached at thresholds 8, 16 and 32 but not 4. Repeated subsampling changed both the strength of the expansion versus patch-test correlation and the threshold at which the correlation became significant. Because every patient had alopecia, a presumed autoimmune disease, the patients' immune response might differ from that of healthy individuals.

Including cysteine and phenylalanine, the CDR3 has 14 amino acids. Here the CDR3 DNA is all that survives: 42 bases in frame from base 1. V was cut back by 0 bases and J by 0 bases, leaving a gap of 6 bases between them. As encoded in the germline V gene, CDR1 is SGHRS while CDR2 is YFSETQ. Libraries were constructed by RACE. The sequencing machine was a NextSeq 500. During library preparation, unique molecular identifiers were attached to individual cDNA molecules so that TCRs could be counted quantitatively and reproducibly. The study's own analysis went as follows. Samples had a median of 95,638 TCRs, with a range from about 23,224 to 700,000. V, J and CDR3 annotation of the TCR reads was carried out using the Decombinator software suite. For the PS versus PT1 abundance plots, all samples were subsampled to the same number of TCRs (28,000). TCRs were defined as expanded if absent before sensitization and observed at least eight times at the 2-week time point. In-frame beta chains were kept once TCRdb had trimmed the public reads at Q25 with fastp and called clones with MiXCR. Identical CDR3 proteins give one entry, which carries the most common genes and DNA. The V and J calls and clone size come from TCRdb's table, not from the authors' own analysis. Present in this sample are some 41,000 distinct CDR3 sequences, 4% of which were seen just once. The ten largest clones take up roughly 24% of the sample.

The specimen was whole blood, collected in connection with sensitization to the hapten diphenylcyclopropenone (DPC). Rearrangement joined TRBV5-1 to TRBJ1-1; the D gene lacks a confident call. The clonotype was recovered from a man between 50 and 59 years old with alopecia areata. Some clones in this sample may be carry-over from other donors' samples. The CDR3 amino acid sequence is: CASSLDRMNTEAFF. The nucleotide sequence is TGCGCCAGCAGCTTGGATAGGATGAACACTGAAGCTTTCTTT. The full variable domain, with segments outside the CDR3 supplied by the reference TRBV5-1 and TRBJ1-1 proteins, appears as KAGVTQTPRYLIKTRGQQVTLSCSPISGHRSVSWYQQTPGQGLQFLFEYFSETQRNKGNFPGRFSGRQFSNSRSEMNVSTLELGDSALYLCASSLDRMNTEAFFGQGTRLTVV.